Below, 5 T cell receptor beta chains from the same sample are listed, as sequenced in a study of cytomegalovirus exposure and HLA in healthy donors. The PCR contained 60 Vbeta and 13 Jbeta primers. Only in-frame clones appear in the TCRdb table, and some are missing; sequencing was by immunoSEQ multiplex PCR. The table has approximately 170,000 clones, approximately 71% seen once. Sequencing was performed on PBMCs. Source of these receptors: a male donor in good health and CMV-seronegative.

The gene calls are TRBV5-1 and TRBJ2-5, with D possibly TRBD1 on 6 matching bases. Per the germline V gene, CDR1 is SGHRS and CDR2 is YFSETQ. V lost 5 bases, J lost 5 bases, and 10 bases lay in between. CDR3 length equals 12 residues. The CDR3 DNA is TGCGCCAGCAGGAGTAGGGGGGAGACCCAGTACTTC. Its translation is CASRSRGETQYF.

This clone was picked up one time. This sequence joins TRBV6-6 and TRBJ2-1; D unresolved. The CDR3 has 13 amino acids. Per the germline V gene, CDR1 is MNHNY and CDR2 is SVGAGI (reference sequence). V was shortened by 7 bases and J by 0 bases, with 7 bases between the two germline ends. CDR3 bases: TGTGCCAGCACCGGTACCTCCTACAATGAGCAGTTCTTC. It translates to CASTGTSYNEQFF.

J is TRBJ1-1 and V is TRBV11-2; no clear D. The CDR3 runs 18 residues. Trimming stripped 8 bases from V and 0 bases from J, with 25 bases between. Germline V lookup: CDR1 SGHAT, CDR2 FQNNGV. CDR3 nucleotide sequence: TGTGCCAGCGCTCCCCTTTCCCAGCGGCCCGTCATGAACACTGAAGCTTTCTTT. Its protein product is CASAPLSQRPVMNTEAFF.

The chain has TRBV4-2 and TRBJ2-3, with 11 nucleotides matching TRBD2. The germline V gene has CDR1 LGHNA and CDR2 YNFKEQ. J gave up 6 bases and V 3 bases, and 5 bases lay outside the gene matches. The CDR3 extends over 15 amino acids. The DNA for the CDR3 is TGTGCCAGCAGCCATACTAGCGGGGGTCAGGATACGCAGTATTTT. Protein sequence: CASSHTSGGQDTQYF.

V is TRBV14 and J is TRBJ1-2; the match to TRBD1 covers 8 bases. Germline-derived CDR1 and CDR2 are SGHDN and FVKESK. This CDR3 region has 15 residues. V lost 3 bases, J lost 6 bases, and 9 bases stayed unmatched. For the CDR3, the DNA is TGTGCCAGCAGCCATTATGTGACAGGGGTGGATGGCTACACCTTC. Residues: CASSHYVTGVDGYTF.